A single sample is the source of the 27 T cell receptor beta chains below, sequenced in a study of blood T cell repertoires in COVID-19. Repertoires were generated with immunoSEQ multiplex PCR, while TCRdb's copy carries only in-frame clones and drops some. The sample includes a few hundred thousand clones, around 90% of them seen just once. Sequencing was done on a sample of peripheral blood. These TCRs come from a young man with COVID-19, enrolled during active disease.

V is TRBV4-1 and J is TRBJ2-7; TRBD1 aligns across 7 bases. The germline CDR1 and CDR2 sequences are MGHRA and YSYEKL. The CDR3 has 15 residues. V lost 1 base to trimming and J lost 1 base; unmatched junction nucleotides: 4. CDR3 coding DNA: TGCGCCAGCAGCCAAGCGGTGACAGGGTCCTACGAGCAGTACTTC. Its protein product is CASSQAVTGSYEQYF.

The V gene is TRBV5-6, the J gene TRBJ1-2; 8 nucleotides agree with TRBD1. CDR1 is SGHDT and CDR2 is YYEEEE in the germline V gene. V gave up 4 bases and J gave up 3 bases; unmatched junction bases: 8. The CDR3 totals 15 residues. The CDR3 is CASSQRQGSDYGYTF. As DNA, the CDR3 is TGTGCCAGCAGCCAGCGACAGGGGAGCGACTATGGCTACACCTTC.

The chain recombines TRBV30 with TRBJ2-5; the D gene is possibly TRBD2 (6 bases). The CDR3 contains 17 residues. V lost 0 bases to trimming and J lost 5 bases, with 22 bases between them. Looked up from germline, CDR1 is GTSNPN and CDR2 is SVGIG (reference sequence). CDR3 nucleotides: TGTGCCTGGAGTGTGGCTAGCGACTCTAAACCGGGGGAGACCCAGTACTTC. Translating it yields CAWSVASDSKPGETQYF.

V gene TRBV7-9 combines with J gene TRBJ1-3; D is ambiguous. The CDR3 runs to 15 residues. The V and J ends lost 6 bases and 0 bases respectively, with 12 bases between them. The germline CDR1 and CDR2 sequences are SEHNR and FQNEAQ (reference sequence). The CDR3 DNA reads as TGTGCCAGCAGTCCGACACCGAGCTCTGGAAACACCATATATTTT. Translated, it gives CASSPTPSSGNTIYF.

V and J are TRBV7-9 and TRBJ2-1; D might be TRBD2 (6 bases). CDR3 length: 13 residues. Trimming stripped 5 bases from V and 8 bases from J, with 13 bases between. The V gene's germline CDR1 is SEHNR and CDR2 FQNEAQ (reference sequence). The CDR3 coding sequence is TGTGCCAGCAGCCCCGAGGGAGGCCATGAGCAGTTCTTC. Amino acid sequence: CASSPEGGHEQFF.

The chain has TRBV11-3 and TRBJ2-3, with TRBD2 matching over 12 bases. The CDR3 extends over 18 amino acids. CDR1 SGHNT and CDR2 YENEEA come from the germline V gene. Trimming removed 5 bases from V and 0 bases from J; junction bases left unmatched: 9. In nucleotides, the CDR3 is TGTGCCAGCAGCCCCCGCCGGACTAGCGGGGCTAGCACAGATACGCAGTATTTT. Translating it yields CASSPRRTSGASTDTQYF.

The chain links TRBV6-1 to TRBJ2-7, with D perhaps TRBD2 (6 bases). V was pared by 3 bases and J by 5 bases, with 23 bases between. Germline V gene sequence: CDR1 MNHNS, CDR2 SASEGT. The CDR3 loop spans 17 amino acids. CDR3 residues: CASSEVPTGLVGDEQYF. The CDR3 DNA sequence: TGTGCCAGCAGTGAGGTTCCTACGGGACTCGTAGGGGACGAGCAGTACTTC.

The V gene is TRBV5-1, the J gene TRBJ2-1; 10 positions agree with TRBD2. V shed 0 bases and J 8 bases; nucleotides not matched to a gene: 8. Germline-derived CDR1 and CDR2 are SGHRS and YFSETQ. The CDR3 runs to 16 residues. The DNA of the CDR3 is TGCGCCAGCAGCTTGGGGACTAGCGGCGTCCAAGATGAGCAGTTCTTC. Translating it yields CASSLGTSGVQDEQFF.

This clone was detected only once. This chain connects TRBV14 to TRBJ1-3, with D possibly TRBD1 on 5 matching bases. Germline lookup yields CDR1 SGHDN and CDR2 FVKESK. Trimming cost V 0 bases and J 2 bases, with 8 bases left between them. The CDR3 runs to 15 residues. Written as DNA, the CDR3 is TGTGCCAGCAGCCAAGATGCAGGGACTGGAAACACCATATATTTT. Its translation: CASSQDAGTGNTIYF.

The V call is TRBV5-6, the J call TRBJ2-7; 8 bases are shared with TRBD1. With 1 base clipped from V and 6 bases from J, the junction kept 6 bases outside the gene matches. This CDR3 contains 14 residues. The germline V gene encodes CDR1 SGHDT and CDR2 YYEEEE. As DNA, the CDR3 is TGTGCCAGCAGCTTGATATCAGGGGGCGCCGAGCAGTACTTC. Amino acid sequence: CASSLISGGAEQYF.

This clone was observed once. V is TRBV2 and J is TRBJ2-3; 8 nucleotides align to TRBD1. Germline loops: CDR1 SNHLY, CDR2 FYNNEI. V shed 6 bases, J shed 2 bases, and the junction held 10 bases outside the gene matches. CDR3 size: 16 residues. CDR3 protein: CASRPTGGTYTDTQYF. In DNA form, the CDR3 reads TGTGCCAGCAGACCAACAGGGGGAACATACACAGATACGCAGTATTTT.

The chain is built from TRBV27 and TRBJ1-1; D remains unclear. V lost 3 bases and J lost 4, with 9 bases in between. CDR1 and CDR2 from the germline V gene are MNHEY and SMNVEV (reference sequence). The CDR3 has 13 residues. The CDR3 sequence is CASSFWQFTEAFF. CDR3 coding DNA: TGTGCCAGCAGTTTTTGGCAGTTCACTGAAGCTTTCTTT.

This clone was counted a single time. The J gene is TRBJ2-6, the V gene TRBV30; D gene unclear. The V and J ends lost 2 bases and 1 base respectively, with 9 bases between them. Per germline, CDR1 GTSNPN and CDR2 SVGIG (reference sequence). This CDR3 has 15 residues. Here the CDR3 reads CAWSIGVSGANVLTF. DNA of the CDR3: TGTGCCTGGAGTATCGGAGTATCTGGGGCCAACGTCCTGACTTTC.

This sequence joins TRBV3-1 (or the pseudogene TRBV3-2) and TRBJ2-5; TRBD2 aligns across 9 bases. The germline V gene has CDR1 LGHDT and CDR2 YNNKEL (reference sequence). Losses at the gene ends were 1 base for V and 5 bases for J; bases not matched to a gene: 17. The CDR3 consists of 19 residues. For the CDR3, the DNA is TGTGCCAGCAGCCAAGTCAACCTAGCGGGATTCTGGGGGGGGGAGACCCAGTACTTC. This encodes CASSQVNLAGFWGGETQYF.

V gene TRBV4-1 combines with J gene TRBJ1-2; the D is unclear. CDR3 length: 13 amino acids. Germline lookup yields CDR1 MGHRA and CDR2 YSYEKL. V lost 1 base and J lost 10, with 13 bases in between. Here the CDR3 reads CASSQGYASDYTF. In DNA form, the CDR3 reads TGCGCCAGCAGCCAAGGGTACGCGTCTGACTACACCTTC.

The gene calls are TRBV14 and TRBJ2-5; 7 bases are a match to TRBD2. From germline, CDR1 is SGHDN and CDR2 FVKESK. This CDR3 comprises 14 residues. V was pared by 5 bases and J by 9 bases, with 12 bases of the junction left unmatched. The CDR3 bases are TGTGCCAGCAGCGCATTGGGAGGGGCGGCTTCCCAGTACTTC. It translates to CASSALGGAASQYF.

The rearrangement links TRBV5-1 to TRBJ2-7, with a weak D call TRBD1 (6 bases). The CDR3 is 16 residues long. Between the trimmed V and J ends, which lost 4 bases and 0 bases, there was a span of 17 bases. The V gene's germline CDR1 is SGHRS and CDR2 YFSETQ. CDR3 in amino acids: CASSLGGGDSSYEQYF. The DNA for the CDR3 is TGCGCCAGCAGCCTCGGTGGGGGCGACAGCTCCTACGAGCAGTACTTC.

The V call is TRBV7-6, the J call TRBJ2-2; no definite D call. The V and J ends lost 10 bases and 8 bases respectively, with 14 bases between them. The CDR3 has 12 residues. The germline gives CDR1 SGHVS, CDR2 FNYEAQ. CDR3 loop: CAIVSFVGELFF. Written as DNA, the CDR3 is TGTGCCATCGTATCCTTTGTGGGGGAGCTGTTTTTT.

The genes are TRBV27 and TRBJ1-2; maybe TRBD1 (6 bases). Germline values: CDR1 MNHEY, CDR2 SMNVEV (reference sequence). This CDR3 comprises 15 residues. V lost 6 bases and J 4 bases, leaving 18 bases between the germline ends. Here the CDR3 DNA reads TGTGCCAGCAGCGCCTCCGGGACACGCGCCTATGGCTACACCTTC. Amino acid sequence: CASSASGTRAYGYTF.

The CDR3 nucleotides are TGTGCCAGCAGCTTAGGGGACAGGGGCTTTCAGCCCCAGCATTTT. It is translated as CASSLGDRGFQPQHF. The chain has TRBV7-9 and TRBJ1-5; 10 bases are shared with TRBD1. With V trimmed by 1 base and J by 6 bases, 3 bases remained unmatched. The CDR3 covers 15 residues. Germline-derived CDR1 and CDR2 are SEHNR and FQNEAQ (reference sequence).

This clone was detected a few times. The chain combines TRBV28 with TRBJ2-1, with a weak D call TRBD1 (6 bases). This CDR3 is 14 amino acids long. Germline V gene sequence: CDR1 MDHEN, CDR2 SYDVKM. Trimming stripped 6 bases from V and 4 bases from J, with 13 bases between. CDR3 nucleotides: TGTGCCAGCAGGGCGACAGGCGGATACAATGAGCAGTTCTTC. It codes for CASRATGGYNEQFF.

The V call is TRBV12-3 or TRBV12-4, the J call TRBJ2-4, with 7 bases that match TRBD2. This CDR3 has 13 residues. V shed 6 bases and J 8 bases; nucleotides not matched to a gene: 7. The DNA for the CDR3 is TGTGCCAGCAGCCCTTGGGGGGGGGACATTCAGTACTTC. Protein sequence: CASSPWGGDIQYF.

In DNA form, the CDR3 reads TGCGCCAGCAGAAGTGGAAATAGCGGGAGGGCGTACGAGCAGTACTTC. It specifies CASRSGNSGRAYEQYF. The chain carries TRBV5-1 and TRBJ2-7; 11 bases match TRBD2. Germline CDR1 reads SGHRS; CDR2 reads YFSETQ. The CDR3 sequence is 16 residues long. Trimming took 5 bases from V and 4 from J; bases not matched to a gene: 11.

The chain recombines TRBV7-2 with TRBJ2-3; tentative D call: TRBD1 (7 bases). The CDR3 runs 16 residues. Germline loops: CDR1 SGHTA, CDR2 FQGNSA. V was shortened by 5 bases and J by 0 bases, with 15 bases between the two germline ends. CDR3 loop: CASSPEGAGSTDTQYF. The CDR3 DNA follows: TGTGCCAGCAGCCCGGAGGGGGCGGGGAGCACAGATACGCAGTATTTT.

The chain links TRBV6-5 to TRBJ1-2; D ambiguous. CDR1 and CDR2 from the germline V gene are MNHEY and SVGAGI. The CDR3 contains 12 residues. V was cut by 5 bases and J by 6 bases, with 10 bases left in between. The CDR3 here is CASSQRRDGYTF. CDR3 DNA sequence: TGTGCCAGCAGTCAACGAAGAGATGGCTACACCTTC.

Turning to this clone: One end of the junction varies from germline; a read error may be responsible. The gene calls are TRBV7-2 and TRBJ2-5; D perhaps matches TRBD2 (6 bases). Germline assignment: CDR1 SGHTA and CDR2 FQGNSA. The CDR3 covers 15 residues. Here the CDR3 DNA reads TGTGCCAGCAGCTTGTCCGGGAGAACCCAAAAGACCCAGTACTTC. Translating gives CASSLSGRTQKTQYF.

This rearrangement joins TRBV30 to TRBJ2-3; 11 nucleotides agree with TRBD2. Trimming cost V 2 bases and J 6 bases; bases outside gene matches: 7. There are 15 residues in the CDR3. The germline V gene encodes CDR1 GTSNPN and CDR2 SVGIG (reference sequence). The DNA for the CDR3 is TGTGCCTGGAGTACCCTAGCGGGGGGTCTTGATACGCAGTATTTT. It yields the protein CAWSTLAGGLDTQYF.